This is a list of T cell receptor beta chains from one sample in a study of shared clonotypes between healthy human individuals. Data came from immunoSEQ multiplex PCR; TCRdb stores just in-frame clones and leaves some out. The sample holds 550,000 to 800,000 clones, less than 95% seen once. Sequencing was performed on memory CD8+ T cells from PBMCs. The source of these receptors is a man aged 18 to 30 in good health. Some clones in this sample may be carry-over from other donors' samples. The CDR3 runs from the conserved cysteine through the conserved F or W. The D gene is left open where the match is weak. Rows may omit the clone size; those that give it use once, few, many or a size class.

d_call	v_call	clone_size	j_call	cdr3_aa	cdr3_nt
-	TRBV9	-	TRBJ1-2	CASSGADSHYGYTF	TGTGCCAGCAGCGGGGCAGACAGCCACTATGGCTACACCTTC
-	TRBV14	-	TRBJ2-5	CASSQYGTPILKRETQYF	TGTGCCAGCAGCCAATACGGGACCCCTATTCTTAAACGAGAGACCCAGTACTTC
-	TRBV10-1	-	TRBJ1-1	CASSENEVATEAFF	TGCGCCAGCAGTGAGAACGAGGTTGCCACTGAAGCTTTCTTT
TRBD1	TRBV7-9	-	TRBJ2-7	CASSRPTDRAGEQYF	TGTGCCAGCAGCCGGCCGACAGACAGGGCGGGCGAGCAGTACTTC
-	TRBV30	-	TRBJ1-2	CAWSPSGGYTF	TGTGCCTGGAGTCCGTCGGGCGGCTACACCTTC
TRBD1	TRBV5-8	-	TRBJ2-3	CASRARKGTGNTDTQYF	TGTGCCAGTAGAGCGCGAAAGGGGACAGGGAACACAGATACGCAGTATTTT
TRBD1	TRBV4-1	-	TRBJ1-2	CASSPLDREREGYTF	TGCGCCAGCAGCCCCTTGGACAGGGAAAGGGAAGGCTACACCTTC
TRBD2	TRBV10-1	once	TRBJ2-1	CASSERLAGVGAYNEQFF	TGCGCCAGCAGTGAGAGACTAGCGGGAGTTGGGGCCTACAATGAGCAGTTCTTC
-	TRBV4-1	-	TRBJ1-2	CASSQVAADYGYTF	TGCGCCAGCAGCCAAGTGGCGGCGGACTATGGCTACACCTTC
-	TRBV4-2	-	TRBJ2-7	CASSQEASESYEQYF	TGTGCCAGCAGCCAAGAAGCCAGTGAGTCCTACGAGCAGTACTTC
TRBD1	TRBV5-1	-	TRBJ2-1	CASSSGDSNEQFF	TGCGCCAGCAGCTCAGGGGACAGCAATGAGCAGTTCTTC
TRBD1	TRBV29-1	-	TRBJ2-1	CSVTPGTGGREQFF	TGCAGCGTCACCCCCGGGACAGGGGGCCGTGAGCAGTTCTTC
TRBD2	TRBV4-3	-	TRBJ2-1	CASSQEVSWEGINEQFF	TGCGCCAGCAGCCAAGAGGTTTCGTGGGAGGGGATCAATGAGCAGTTCTTC
-	TRBV28	once	TRBJ2-5	CASSPSVGYKQETQYF	TGTGCCAGCAGTCCCTCGGTCGGTTACAAACAAGAGACCCAGTACTTC
-	TRBV6-1	-	TRBJ1-1	CASSDWPGITEAFF	TGTGCCAGCAGTGATTGGCCAGGGATCACTGAAGCTTTCTTT
-	TRBV4-3	-	TRBJ1-4	CASSQGGEATNEKLFF	TGCGCCAGCAGCCAAGGCGGGGAGGCAACTAATGAAAAACTGTTTTTT
-	TRBV14	-	TRBJ2-5	CASRMSGQIGETQYF	TGTGCCAGCAGGATGTCGGGACAAATCGGGGAGACCCAGTACTTC
-	TRBV11-1	-	TRBJ1-1	CASSLYWKASLNTEAFF	TGTGCCAGCAGCTTATACTGGAAGGCCAGCTTGAACACTGAAGCTTTCTTT
-	TRBV7-8	-	TRBJ2-5	CASSLWSGGYQETQYF	TGTGCCAGCAGCTTGTGGTCAGGGGGGTACCAAGAGACCCAGTACTTC
-	TRBV18	-	TRBJ2-7	CASSPPPGRTSSYEQYF	TGTGCCAGCTCACCACCCCCGGGGAGGACGAGCTCCTACGAGCAGTACTTC
TRBD1	TRBV5-4	-	TRBJ1-1	CASSELQGGRAEAFF	TGTGCCAGCAGCGAATTACAGGGGGGGAGGGCTGAAGCTTTCTTT
TRBD2	TRBV7-9	-	TRBJ2-7	CASSGDLAGVTLSYEQYF	TGTGCCAGCAGCGGGGACTTAGCGGGAGTTACCTTATCCTACGAGCAGTACTTC
-	TRBV11-2	-	TRBJ2-1	CASSWGGVSRNEQFF	TGTGCCAGCAGCTGGGGAGGAGTTTCGCGTAATGAGCAGTTCTTC
-	TRBV28	-	TRBJ1-4	CASSGSNEKLFF	TGTGCCAGTTCAGGGTCTAATGAAAAACTGTTTTTT